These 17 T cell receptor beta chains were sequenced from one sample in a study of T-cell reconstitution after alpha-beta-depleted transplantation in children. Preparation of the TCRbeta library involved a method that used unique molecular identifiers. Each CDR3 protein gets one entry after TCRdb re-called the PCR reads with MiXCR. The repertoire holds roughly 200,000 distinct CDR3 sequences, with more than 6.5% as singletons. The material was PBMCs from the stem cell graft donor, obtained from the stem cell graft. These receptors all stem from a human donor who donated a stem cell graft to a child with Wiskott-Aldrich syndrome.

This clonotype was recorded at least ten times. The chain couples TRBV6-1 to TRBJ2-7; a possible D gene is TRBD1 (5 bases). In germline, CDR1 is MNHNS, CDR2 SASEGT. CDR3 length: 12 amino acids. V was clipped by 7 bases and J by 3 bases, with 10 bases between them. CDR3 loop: CASTDRGYEQYF. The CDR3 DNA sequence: TGTGCCAGCACCGATAGGGGCTACGAGCAGTACTTC.

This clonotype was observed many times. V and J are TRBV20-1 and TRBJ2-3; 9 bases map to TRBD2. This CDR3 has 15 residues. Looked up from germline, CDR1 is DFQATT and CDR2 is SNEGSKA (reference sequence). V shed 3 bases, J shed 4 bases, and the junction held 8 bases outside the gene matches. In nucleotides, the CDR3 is TGCAGTGCTAGTGCCCTAGCGGGAAGGGCAGATACGCAGTATTTT. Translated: CSASALAGRADTQYF.

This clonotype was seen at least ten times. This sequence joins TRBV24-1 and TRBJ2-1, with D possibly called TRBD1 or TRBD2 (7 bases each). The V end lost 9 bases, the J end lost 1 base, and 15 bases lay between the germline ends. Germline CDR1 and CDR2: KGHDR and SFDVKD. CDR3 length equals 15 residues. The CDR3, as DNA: TGTGCCACCGCCTCAGGGGGGGCGTCCTACAATGAGCAGTTCTTC. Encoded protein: CATASGGASYNEQFF.

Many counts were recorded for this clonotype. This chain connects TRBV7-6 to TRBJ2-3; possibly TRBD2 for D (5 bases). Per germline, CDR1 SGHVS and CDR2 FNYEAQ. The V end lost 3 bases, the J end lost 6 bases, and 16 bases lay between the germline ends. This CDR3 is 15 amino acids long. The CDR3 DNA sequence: TGTGCCAGCAGCTTTTCTGGGGTGGGAGAGGATACGCAGTATTTT. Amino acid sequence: CASSFSGVGEDTQYF. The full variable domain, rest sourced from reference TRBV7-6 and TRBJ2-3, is GAGVSQSPRYKVTKRGQDVALRCDPISGHVSLYWYRQALGQGPEFLTYFNYEAQQDKSGLPNDRFSAERPEGSISTLTIQRTEQRDSAMYRCASSFSGVGEDTQYFGPGTRLTVL.

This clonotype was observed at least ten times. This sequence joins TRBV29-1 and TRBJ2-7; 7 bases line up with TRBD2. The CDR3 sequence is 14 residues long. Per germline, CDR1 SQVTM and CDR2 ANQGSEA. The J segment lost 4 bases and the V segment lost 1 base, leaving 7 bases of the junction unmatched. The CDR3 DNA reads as TGCAGCGTTGAAGTCCGGGGGGTGGGGTACGAGCAGTACTTC. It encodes CSVEVRGVGYEQYF.

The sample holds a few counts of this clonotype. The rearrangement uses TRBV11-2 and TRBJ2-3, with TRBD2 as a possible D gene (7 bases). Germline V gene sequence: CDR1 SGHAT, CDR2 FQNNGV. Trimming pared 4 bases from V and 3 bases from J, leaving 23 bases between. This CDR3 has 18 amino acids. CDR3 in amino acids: CASSSPRGGAGFTDTQYF. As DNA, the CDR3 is TGTGCCAGCAGCTCCCCCAGAGGGGGGGCAGGTTTTACAGATACGCAGTATTTT.

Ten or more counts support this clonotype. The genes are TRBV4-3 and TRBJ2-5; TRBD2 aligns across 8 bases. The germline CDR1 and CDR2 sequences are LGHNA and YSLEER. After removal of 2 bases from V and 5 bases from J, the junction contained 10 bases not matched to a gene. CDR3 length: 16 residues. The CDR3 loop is CASSQHTGLGGETQYF. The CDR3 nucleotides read TGCGCCAGCAGCCAACACACGGGACTAGGAGGGGAGACCCAGTACTTC.

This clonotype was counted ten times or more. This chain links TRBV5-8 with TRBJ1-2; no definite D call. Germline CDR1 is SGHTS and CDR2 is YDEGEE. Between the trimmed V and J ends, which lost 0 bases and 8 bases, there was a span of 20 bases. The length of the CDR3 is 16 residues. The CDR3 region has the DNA TGTGCCAGCAGCTTGGAGCGGAGTAGGGAGGCCCGGGGCTACACCTTC. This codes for CASSLERSREARGYTF. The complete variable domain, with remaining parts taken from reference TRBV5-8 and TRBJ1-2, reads EAGVTQSPTHLIKTRGQQATLRCSPISGHTSVYWYQQALGLGLQFLLWYDEGEERNRGNFPPRFSGRQFPNYSSELNVNALELEDSALYLCASSLERSREARGYTFGSGTRLTVV.

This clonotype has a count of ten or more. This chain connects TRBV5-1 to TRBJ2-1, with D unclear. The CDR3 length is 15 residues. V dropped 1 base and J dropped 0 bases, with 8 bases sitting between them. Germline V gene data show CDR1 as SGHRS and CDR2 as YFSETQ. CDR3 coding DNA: TGCGCCAGCAGCTTGTCAGGCCGCTCCTACAATGAGCAGTTCTTC. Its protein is CASSLSGRSYNEQFF.

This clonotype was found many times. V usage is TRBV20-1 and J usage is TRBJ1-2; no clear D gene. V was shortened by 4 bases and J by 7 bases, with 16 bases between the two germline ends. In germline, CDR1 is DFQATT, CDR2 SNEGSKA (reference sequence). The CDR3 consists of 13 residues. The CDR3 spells CSANESPHSGYTF. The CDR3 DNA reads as TGCAGTGCTAACGAAAGCCCCCACTCTGGCTACACCTTC.

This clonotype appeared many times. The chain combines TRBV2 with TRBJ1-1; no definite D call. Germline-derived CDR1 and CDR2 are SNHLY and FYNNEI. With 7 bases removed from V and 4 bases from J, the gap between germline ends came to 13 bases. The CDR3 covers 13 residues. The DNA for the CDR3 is TGTGCCAGCATAGAGAGGGAGGGCACTGAAGCTTTCTTT. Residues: CASIEREGTEAFF.

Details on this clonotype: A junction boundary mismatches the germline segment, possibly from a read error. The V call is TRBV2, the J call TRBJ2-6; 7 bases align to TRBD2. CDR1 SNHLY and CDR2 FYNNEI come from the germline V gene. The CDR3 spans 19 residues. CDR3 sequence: CAISLNGEGLSSGANVLTF. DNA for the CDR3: TGTGCCATCAGTCTTAACGGGGAGGGTTTATCGTCTGGGGCCAACGTCCTGACTTTC.

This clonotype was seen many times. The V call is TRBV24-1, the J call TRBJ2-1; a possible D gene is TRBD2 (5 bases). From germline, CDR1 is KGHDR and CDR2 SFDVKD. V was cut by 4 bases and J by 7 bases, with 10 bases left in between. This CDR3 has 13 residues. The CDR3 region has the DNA TGTGCCACCAGTGACCCCGGGGTGAATGAGCAGTTCTTC. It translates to CATSDPGVNEQFF.

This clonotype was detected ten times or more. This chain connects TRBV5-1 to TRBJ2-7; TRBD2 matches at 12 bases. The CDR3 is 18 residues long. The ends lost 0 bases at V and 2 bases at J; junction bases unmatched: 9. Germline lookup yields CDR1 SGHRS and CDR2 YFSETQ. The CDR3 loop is CASSLEGLAGGPTYEQYF. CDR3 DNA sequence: TGCGCCAGCAGCTTGGAAGGGCTAGCGGGAGGGCCTACCTACGAGCAGTACTTC. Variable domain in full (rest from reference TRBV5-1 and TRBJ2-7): KAGVTQTPRYLIKTRGQQVTLSCSPISGHRSVSWYQQTPGQGLQFLFEYFSETQRNKGNFPGRFSGRQFSNSRSEMNVSTLELGDSALYLCASSLEGLAGGPTYEQYFGPGTRLTVT.

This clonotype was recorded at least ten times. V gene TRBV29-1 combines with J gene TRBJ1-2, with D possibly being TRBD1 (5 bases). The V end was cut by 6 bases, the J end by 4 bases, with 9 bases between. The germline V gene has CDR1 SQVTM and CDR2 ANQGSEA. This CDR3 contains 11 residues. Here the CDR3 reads CSVGAGYGYTF. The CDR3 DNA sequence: TGCAGCGTAGGGGCGGGCTATGGCTACACCTTC.

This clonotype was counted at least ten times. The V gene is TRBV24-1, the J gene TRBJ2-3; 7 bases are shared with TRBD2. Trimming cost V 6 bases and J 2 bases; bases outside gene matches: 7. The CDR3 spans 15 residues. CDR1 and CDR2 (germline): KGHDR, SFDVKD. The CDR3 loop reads CATSPGLTITDTQYF. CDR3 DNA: TGTGCCACCAGTCCGGGACTAACAATCACAGATACGCAGTATTTT.

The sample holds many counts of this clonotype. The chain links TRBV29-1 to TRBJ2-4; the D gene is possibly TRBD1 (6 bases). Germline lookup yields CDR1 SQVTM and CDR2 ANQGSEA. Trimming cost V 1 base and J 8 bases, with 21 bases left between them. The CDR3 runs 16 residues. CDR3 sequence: CSVEGVQGSKGDIQYF. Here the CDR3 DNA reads TGCAGCGTTGAAGGGGTACAGGGATCTAAGGGGGACATTCAGTACTTC. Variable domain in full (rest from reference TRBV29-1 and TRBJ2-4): SAVISQKPSRDICQRGTSLTIQCQVDSQVTMMFWYRQQPGQSLTLIATANQGSEATYESGFVIDKFPISRPNLTFSTLTVSNMSPEDSSIYLCSVEGVQGSKGDIQYFGAGTRLSVL.